The 16 T cell receptor beta chains below come from one sample, sequenced in a study of T-cell reconstitution after alpha-beta-depleted transplantation in children. Unique molecular identifiers were built into the TCRbeta library. TCRdb processed the PCR reads anew with MiXCR; each CDR3 protein has one entry. The sample yields about 980,000 distinct CDR3 sequences, around 30% seen once. Material: PBMCs, mostly from graft donor cells, obtained 360 days after TCRalphabeta/CD19-depleted stem cell transplant. The receptor set was obtained from a boy younger than two who had a stem cell transplant for SCID, so the T cells may come from the graft donor.

V usage is TRBV29-1 and J usage is TRBJ1-1; unclear D gene. Between the trimmed V and J ends, which lost 7 bases and 0 bases, there was a span of 15 bases. Germline CDR1 and CDR2: SQVTM and ANQGSEA. The CDR3 covers 14 residues. DNA for the CDR3: TGCAGCGCTCATCCGGGTTATATGAACACTGAAGCTTTCTTT. It encodes CSAHPGYMNTEAFF.

This clonotype was detected many times. As DNA, the CDR3 is TGTGCCAGCAGTTCTGGCTCAGTTAGCAATCAGCCCCAGCATTTT. Its translation is CASSSGSVSNQPQHF. The chain employs TRBV12-3 or TRBV12-4 and TRBJ1-5; D remains unclear. CDR3 length equals 15 residues. The germline V and J ends were trimmed by 4 bases and 0 bases, with 10 bases remaining between them.

This chain connects TRBV7-8 to TRBJ1-5; D is unclear. The CDR3 runs to 14 residues. From germline, CDR1 is SGHVS and CDR2 FQNEAQ. The germline V and J ends were trimmed by 5 bases and 3 bases, with 11 bases remaining between them. The CDR3 region is CASSPRVNNQPQHF. The CDR3 nucleotides are TGTGCCAGCAGCCCCCGGGTCAACAATCAGCCCCAGCATTTT.

This clonotype was counted only a few times. The chain uses TRBV5-1 and TRBJ2-7; D remains unclear. CDR1 and CDR2 from the germline V gene are SGHRS and YFSETQ. V was shortened by 4 bases and J by 3 bases, with 17 bases between the two germline ends. The CDR3 covers 15 residues. CDR3 sequence reads: CASSGGPRDLYEQYF. The CDR3 bases are TGCGCCAGCAGCGGTGGACCACGAGACCTCTACGAGCAGTACTTC.

The V call is TRBV7-6, the J call TRBJ2-4; D not resolved. Trimming left V 1 base short and J 3 bases short, with 7 bases between. The CDR3 is made up of 14 amino acids. Germline-derived CDR1 and CDR2 are SGHVS and FNYEAQ. The CDR3 reads CASSLEAVKNIQYF. The DNA of the CDR3 is TGTGCCAGCAGCTTAGAGGCAGTCAAAAACATTCAGTACTTC.

A note on this clonotype: A clone one base away is much larger, so this may be a read error. The chain employs TRBV20-1 and TRBJ2-7, with a tentative D call TRBD2 (5 bases). Per the germline V gene, CDR1 is DFQATT and CDR2 is SNEGSKA (reference sequence). V shed 6 bases and J shed 3 bases, with 12 bases lying between them. The CDR3 runs to 12 residues. Here the CDR3 reads CSAPDGDYEQYF. Here the CDR3 DNA reads TGCAGTGCGCCGGACGGGGACTACGAGCAGTACTTC.

J is TRBJ2-7 and V is TRBV12-3 or TRBV12-4; no firm D call. The V gene lost 7 bases and the J gene lost 2 bases, with 15 bases spanning the gap. This CDR3 is 14 amino acids long. Here the CDR3 DNA reads TGTGCCAGCACCCCGTGGCAGATTCCCTACGAGCAGTACTTC. Translation: CASTPWQIPYEQYF.

The rearrangement links TRBV9 to TRBJ2-3; 9 bases line up with TRBD2. V shed 3 bases and J 0 bases; nucleotides not matched to a gene: 5. The germline V gene encodes CDR1 SGDLS and CDR2 YYNGEE. The CDR3 runs 16 residues. The CDR3 region is CASSAAAGGSTDTQYF. The CDR3 DNA follows: TGTGCCAGCAGCGCGGCGGCGGGGGGGAGCACAGATACGCAGTATTTT.

The V gene is TRBV13, the J gene TRBJ2-3; 13 bases align to TRBD2. J lost 0 bases, V lost 4 bases, and 16 bases had no gene match. This CDR3 comprises 21 residues. Germline CDR1 and CDR2: PRHDT and FYEKMQ (reference sequence). This CDR3 reads CASSSPVGLAGALPSTDTQYF. CDR3 in DNA: TGTGCCAGCAGCTCCCCCGTTGGACTAGCGGGGGCCTTACCTAGCACAGATACGCAGTATTTT.

The rearrangement uses TRBV12-3 or TRBV12-4 and TRBJ2-1; a possible D gene is TRBD2 (7 bases). This CDR3 has 17 residues. Trimming took 5 bases from V and 7 from J, leaving 24 bases between them. CDR3 protein: CASSTPREGGPRNEQFF. The CDR3 bases are TGTGCCAGCAGTACCCCCCGAGAGGGGGGGCCGCGGAATGAGCAGTTCTTC.

This clonotype showed up just a few times. The chain has TRBV29-1 and TRBJ2-3; 7 bases map to TRBD2. Germline V CDR1 and CDR2: SQVTM, ANQGSEA. The CDR3 loop spans 12 amino acids. Unmatched junction bases numbered 12, after V lost 5 bases and J lost 13 bases. CDR3 loop: CSVFLPAGVEYF. The CDR3 DNA is TGCAGCGTTTTCCTCCCGGCGGGGGTAGAGTATTTT.

This sequence joins TRBV10-2 and TRBJ2-7; TRBD1 is a possible D gene (6 bases). The germline V and J ends were trimmed by 6 bases and 7 bases, with 19 bases remaining between them. Germline loops: CDR1 WSHSY, CDR2 SAAADI. This CDR3 has 14 residues. As DNA, the CDR3 is TGCGCCAGCAGGGAAAGAGGGGGAAGGGAAGAGCAGTACTTC. Protein sequence: CASRERGGREEQYF.

This chain links TRBV9 with TRBJ2-5, with 7 bases matching TRBD2. Germline CDR1 SGDLS, CDR2 YYNGEE. This CDR3 is 13 amino acids long. J lost 5 bases, V lost 0 bases, and 1 base had no gene match. CDR3 protein: CASSVGEGETQYF. In DNA form, the CDR3 reads TGTGCCAGCAGCGTAGGGGAGGGGGAGACCCAGTACTTC.

This chain joins TRBV6-5 and TRBJ1-2; D perhaps matches TRBD1 (6 bases). Germline V CDR1 and CDR2: MNHEY, SVGAGI. The V end was cut by 2 bases, the J end by 3 bases, with 10 bases between. The CDR3 consists of 14 residues. The CDR3 sequence: CASSYGNRDYGYTF. The DNA of the CDR3 is TGTGCCAGCAGTTACGGAAACAGGGACTATGGCTACACCTTC.

The chain has TRBV29-1 and TRBJ2-5; TRBD1 or TRBD2 may be the D gene (6 bases each). The CDR3 spans 12 residues. Trimming stripped 1 base from V and 7 bases from J, with 10 bases between. CDR1 and CDR2 from the germline V gene are SQVTM and ANQGSEA. The CDR3 loop reads CSVEGGGGTQYF. The CDR3 DNA reads as TGCAGCGTTGAAGGCGGAGGGGGGACCCAGTACTTC.

The chain has TRBV28 and TRBJ1-4; 9 bases align to TRBD1. Trimming took 6 bases from V and 10 from J; bases not matched to a gene: 9. Per germline, CDR1 MDHEN and CDR2 SYDVKM. The CDR3 is 14 residues long. The CDR3 DNA reads TGTGCCAGCAGCTTACAGGGGGCGCGGGGAAAACTGTTTTTT. It is translated as CASSLQGARGKLFF.